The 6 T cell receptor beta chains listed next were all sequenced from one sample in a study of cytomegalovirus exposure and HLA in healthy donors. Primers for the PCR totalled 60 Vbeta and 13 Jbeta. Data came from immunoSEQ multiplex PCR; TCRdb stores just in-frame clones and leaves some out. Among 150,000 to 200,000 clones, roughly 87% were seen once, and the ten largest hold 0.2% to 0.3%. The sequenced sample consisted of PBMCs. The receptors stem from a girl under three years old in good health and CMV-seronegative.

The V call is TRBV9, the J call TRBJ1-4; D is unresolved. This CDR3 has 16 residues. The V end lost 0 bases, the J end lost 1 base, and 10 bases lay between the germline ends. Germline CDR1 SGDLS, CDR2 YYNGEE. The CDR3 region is CASSVGLSVTNEKLFF. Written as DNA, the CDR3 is TGTGCCAGCAGCGTAGGTCTCTCAGTAACTAATGAAAAACTGTTTTTT.

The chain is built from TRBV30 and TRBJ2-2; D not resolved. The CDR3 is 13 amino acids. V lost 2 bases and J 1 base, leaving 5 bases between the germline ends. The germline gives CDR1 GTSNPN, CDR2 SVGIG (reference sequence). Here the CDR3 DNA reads TGTGCCTGGAGTTACAGGAACACCGGGGAGCTGTTTTTT. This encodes CAWSYRNTGELFF.

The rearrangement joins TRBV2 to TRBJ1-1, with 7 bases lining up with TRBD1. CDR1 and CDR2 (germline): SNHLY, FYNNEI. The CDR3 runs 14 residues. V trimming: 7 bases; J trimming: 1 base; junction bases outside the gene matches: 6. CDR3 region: CASILQGQNTEAFF. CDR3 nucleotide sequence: TGTGCCAGCATTCTACAGGGGCAGAACACTGAAGCTTTCTTT.

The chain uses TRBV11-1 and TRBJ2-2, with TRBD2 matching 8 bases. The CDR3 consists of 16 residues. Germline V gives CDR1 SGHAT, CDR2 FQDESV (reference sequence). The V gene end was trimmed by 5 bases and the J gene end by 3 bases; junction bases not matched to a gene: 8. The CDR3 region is CASSGQRETYTGELFF. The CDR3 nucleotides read TGTGCCAGCAGCGGTCAGCGGGAGACCTACACCGGGGAGCTGTTTTTT.

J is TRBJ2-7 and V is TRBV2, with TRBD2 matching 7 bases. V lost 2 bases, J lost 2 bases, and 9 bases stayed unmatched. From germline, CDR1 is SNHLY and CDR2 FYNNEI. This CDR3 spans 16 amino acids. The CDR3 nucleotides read TGTGCCAGCAGTGAAATGGCCGGGGGGTCCCCCTACGAGCAGTACTTC. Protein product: CASSEMAGGSPYEQYF. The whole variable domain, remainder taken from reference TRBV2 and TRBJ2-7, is EPEVTQTPSHQVTQMGQEVILRCVPISNHLYFYWYRQILGQKVEFLVSFYNNEISEKSEIFDDQFSVERPDGSNFTLKIRSTKLEDSAMYFCASSEMAGGSPYEQYFGPGTRLTVT.

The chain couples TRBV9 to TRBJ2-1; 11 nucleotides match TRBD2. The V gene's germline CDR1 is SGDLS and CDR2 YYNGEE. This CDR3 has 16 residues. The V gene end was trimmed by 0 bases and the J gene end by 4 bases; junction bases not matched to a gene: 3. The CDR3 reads CASSVGASGGYNEQFF. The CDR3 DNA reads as TGTGCCAGCAGCGTAGGGGCTAGCGGGGGGTACAATGAGCAGTTCTTC.